These 22 T cell receptor beta chains originate from one sample sequenced in a study of blood T cells in healthy people across ages (dated by TCRdb to 2013 to 2016). Libraries were prepared through 5' RACE. Sequencer: Illumina HiSeq 2500. The second PCR ran for roughly 7 to 12 cycles and used a J-beta primer mix along with a sample-barcoded 5' primer. TCRdb took the public reads, trimmed them with fastp at Q25, ran MiXCR for clone calling and kept in-frame beta chains. Entries are consolidated by CDR3 protein sequence, retaining the most common genes and DNA. The sample table holds around 1,500,000 distinct CDR3 sequences, of which around 39% were seen once. 7.9% of the sample comes from the top ten. The sequencing sample was made of blood. Every receptor here comes from a woman aged 18-29 years in good health.

The chain employs TRBV29-1 and TRBJ2-1; TRBD2 matches 10 bases. V lost 5 bases to trimming and J lost 5 bases; unmatched junction nucleotides: 9. The CDR3 extends over 15 amino acids. CDR1 and CDR2 from the germline V gene are SQVTM and ANQGSEA. CDR3 sequence: CSVRPTSGPNNEQFF. The CDR3 DNA reads TGCAGCGTTAGACCGACTAGCGGGCCCAACAATGAGCAGTTCTTC.

This clonotype was picked up a small number of times. V usage is TRBV10-1 and J usage is TRBJ2-1, with 9 bases aligning to TRBD1. The germline CDR1 and CDR2 sequences are WNHNN and SYGVQD (reference sequence). V trimming: 4 bases; J trimming: 6 bases; junction bases outside the gene matches: 4. This CDR3 has 14 residues. The CDR3 protein is CASSVGQGLNEQFF. DNA of the CDR3: TGCGCCAGCAGTGTGGGACAGGGTCTCAATGAGCAGTTCTTC.

Regarding this clonotype: A much larger clone differs by one base, so this may be a read error. This chain links TRBV10-2 with TRBJ2-5; D uncertain. The J call could be wrong; TRBJ2-7 is a better fit for the DNA end. The germline V gene encodes CDR1 WSHSY and CDR2 SAAADI. This CDR3 is built from 13 residues. This chain's CDR3 is CASSDHSSYEQYF. CDR3 bases: TGCGCCAGCAGTGACCACAGCTCCTACGAGCAGTACTTC.

This chain links TRBV27 with TRBJ2-5; a weak D match, TRBD2 (6 bases). The CDR3 has 15 amino acids. With 5 bases removed from V and 2 bases from J, the gap between germline ends came to 15 bases. Germline V gives CDR1 MNHEY, CDR2 SMNVEV (reference sequence). CDR3 sequence: CASSPEGLWQETQYF. For the CDR3, the DNA is TGTGCCAGCAGTCCCGAGGGACTTTGGCAAGAGACCCAGTACTTC.

This clonotype came up many times. Given a much more abundant clone one base away, this may be a read error. CDR3 loop: CASSFAGREQYF. In DNA, the CDR3 is TGTGCCAGCAGTTTCGCGGGACGGGAGCAGTACTTC. The rearrangement links TRBV27 to TRBJ2-5, with a possible D match to TRBD2 (6 bases). Germline V gives CDR1 MNHEY, CDR2 SMNVEV (reference sequence). The CDR3 covers 12 residues. Trimming stripped 3 bases from V and 11 bases from J, with 13 bases between.

The genes are TRBV12-5 and TRBJ2-3, with unresolved D. V lost 2 bases, J lost 10 bases, and 10 bases lay in between. The V gene's germline CDR1 is LGHNT and CDR2 FRNRAP. The CDR3 covers 12 residues. The CDR3 DNA sequence: TGTGCTAGTGGTTTGCCGCGTGATTCGCAGTATTTT. Its protein is CASGLPRDSQYF.

A remark on this clonotype: This sequence may be a read error, since a much larger clone differs from it by one base. The chain is built from TRBV10-3 and TRBJ2-3; D not certain. V lost 0 bases and J lost 2, with 9 bases in between. CDR1 and CDR2 from the germline V gene are ENHRY and SYGVKD. This CDR3 region has 15 residues. As DNA, the CDR3 is TGTGCCATCAGTGAGTCGGAACTCCTCACAGATACGCAGTATTTT. Protein sequence: CAISESELLTDTQYF.

The chain has TRBV20-1 and TRBJ2-7; D is undetermined. V lost 3 bases to trimming and J lost 0 bases, with 18 bases between them. This CDR3 is 16 amino acids long. CDR1 and CDR2 from the germline V gene are DFQATT and SNEGSKA (reference sequence). DNA of the CDR3: TGCAGTGCTAGCCCATACTCCGCCGGAACCTCCTACGAGCAGTACTTC. The encoded protein is CSASPYSAGTSYEQYF.

This rearrangement joins TRBV10-2 to TRBJ1-5, with D hard to call. The germline gives CDR1 WSHSY, CDR2 SAAADI. This CDR3 region has 17 residues. V was cut by 0 bases and J by 3 bases, with 15 bases left in between. The CDR3 DNA sequence: TGCGCCAGCAGTGAGTCGGGCCTTTCCACAAACAATCAGCCCCAGCATTTT. The encoded protein is CASSESGLSTNNQPQHF.

Only a few counts were recorded for this clonotype. This chain connects TRBV20-1 to TRBJ2-7; 16 bases are shared with TRBD2. Germline CDR1 and CDR2: DFQATT and SNEGSKA (reference sequence). CDR3 length: 15 amino acids. V dropped 4 bases and J dropped 2; count of bases not matched to a gene: 2. The chain's CDR3 is CSATGTSGGAYEQYF. CDR3 coding DNA: TGCAGTGCTACAGGGACTAGCGGGGGGGCCTACGAGCAGTACTTC.

This clonotype was counted only a few times. This chain links TRBV5-1 with TRBJ2-7; 11 positions match TRBD1. V lost 4 bases and J lost 3; bases outside the gene matches: 12. Germline values: CDR1 SGHRS, CDR2 YFSETQ. CDR3 length: 17 residues. The CDR3 protein is CASSNRDRGAKVYEQYF. The DNA of the CDR3 is TGCGCCAGCAGCAACCGGGACAGGGGGGCAAAAGTCTACGAGCAGTACTTC. The full variable domain, in which reference TRBV5-1 and TRBJ2-7 provide the parts outside the CDR3, is KAGVTQTPRYLIKTRGQQVTLSCSPISGHRSVSWYQQTPGQGLQFLFEYFSETQRNKGNFPGRFSGRQFSNSRSEMNVSTLELGDSALYLCASSNRDRGAKVYEQYFGPGTRLTVT.

The chain recombines TRBV10-3 with TRBJ1-1, with no clear D. Germline assignment: CDR1 ENHRY and CDR2 SYGVKD. Trimming stripped 3 bases from V and 8 bases from J, with 10 bases between. The CDR3 is 12 amino acids. The chain's CDR3 is CAISDGQPEAFF. The CDR3 DNA sequence: TGTGCCATCAGTGATGGGCAGCCAGAAGCTTTCTTT.

The CDR3 sequence: CASESRNTIYF. Here the CDR3 DNA reads TGTGCCAGCGAATCCAGGAACACCATATATTTT. The chain employs TRBV9 and TRBJ1-3, with unresolved D. The CDR3 is 11 amino acids. V gave up 7 bases and J gave up 7 bases, with 9 bases separating them. Germline loops: CDR1 SGDLS, CDR2 YYNGEE.

The rearrangement uses TRBV7-9 and TRBJ1-4, with no clear D. Germline V gives CDR1 SEHNR, CDR2 FQNEAQ (reference sequence). V lost 0 bases and J 8 bases, leaving 16 bases between the germline ends. The CDR3 spans 16 residues. The CDR3 protein is CASSLAPEAPAEKLFF. The CDR3 DNA is TGTGCCAGCAGCTTAGCGCCGGAGGCGCCGGCGGAAAAACTGTTTTTT. Complete variable domain (other parts from reference TRBV7-9 and TRBJ1-4): DTGVSQNPRHKITKRGQNVTFRCDPISEHNRLYWYRQTLGQGPEFLTYFQNEAQLEKSRLLSDRFSAERPKGSFSTLEIQRTEQGDSAMYLCASSLAPEAPAEKLFFGSGTQLSVL.

This chain connects TRBV27 to TRBJ2-7; TRBD2 aligns across 7 bases. V shed 8 bases and J 5 bases; nucleotides not matched to a gene: 18. Per the germline V gene, CDR1 is MNHEY and CDR2 is SMNVEV (reference sequence). The CDR3 spans 16 residues. CDR3 residues: CASRKLEREGQNEQYF. The CDR3 nucleotides are TGTGCCAGCCGGAAGTTGGAGAGGGAGGGCCAGAACGAGCAGTACTTC.

This sequence joins TRBV3-1 and TRBJ2-1; TRBD2 matches at 8 bases. The CDR3 sequence is 18 residues long. In germline, CDR1 is LGHDT, CDR2 YNNKEL (reference sequence). The ends lost 2 bases at V and 1 base at J; junction bases unmatched: 10. The CDR3, as DNA: TGTGCCAGCAGCCAAACCCCGGGGGGGTTGAGGTCCTACAATGAGCAGTTCTTC. It codes for CASSQTPGGLRSYNEQFF.

Of note for this clonotype: A junction boundary mismatches the germline segment, possibly from a read error. This chain uses TRBV11-2 with TRBJ2-3; D may be TRBD2 (5 bases). The CDR3 loop spans 13 amino acids. Germline CDR1 and CDR2: SGHAT and FQNNGV. The CDR3 DNA sequence: TGTGCCGGCAGCTTACTAGTTTCAGATACGCAGTATTTT. As protein: CAGSLLVSDTQYF.

The gene calls are TRBV12-3 or TRBV12-4 and TRBJ2-2, with 10 bases aligning to TRBD2. The CDR3 runs 18 residues. V was pared by 3 bases and J by 2 bases, with 9 bases of the junction left unmatched. The CDR3: CASSFSSGGLHNTGELFF. The DNA of the CDR3 is TGTGCCAGCAGTTTCTCTAGCGGGGGTCTTCATAACACCGGGGAGCTGTTTTTT.

The chain has TRBV3-1 and TRBJ1-4; D may be TRBD1 (6 bases). Germline values: CDR1 LGHDT, CDR2 YNNKEL (reference sequence). The CDR3 has 14 residues. The V gene lost 6 bases and the J gene lost 10 bases, with 18 bases spanning the gap. The CDR3 DNA reads as TGTGCCAGCAGGCAGGGACAACGCAACTCAAAACTGTTTTTT. Translating gives CASRQGQRNSKLFF.

This clonotype has a handful of counts. The V call is TRBV6-1, the J call TRBJ1-4; D is ambiguous. V was clipped by 3 bases and J by 8 bases, with 13 bases between them. CDR1 is MNHNS, CDR2 SASEGT, per germline. CDR3 length equals 14 residues. The CDR3 nucleotides are TGTGCCAGCAGTGACCGAGGTGGGAGCGAAAAACTGTTTTTT. Its translation is CASSDRGGSEKLFF.

The V and J genes are TRBV27 and TRBJ2-7, with D possibly matching TRBD2 (7 bases). V lost 6 bases and J 5 bases, leaving 14 bases between the germline ends. The CDR3 totals 13 residues. Germline V lookup: CDR1 MNHEY, CDR2 SMNVEV (reference sequence). The CDR3 coding sequence is TGTGCCAGCAGCGTGGCGGGGGCTAACGAGCAGTACTTC. This codes for CASSVAGANEQYF.

This rearrangement joins TRBV12-3 or TRBV12-4 to TRBJ2-3, with D perhaps matching TRBD1 or TRBD2 (5 bases each). This CDR3 comprises 11 residues. The V and J ends lost 8 bases and 6 bases respectively, with 9 bases between them. This CDR3 reads CASEGTDTQYF. Here the CDR3 DNA reads TGTGCCAGCGAAGGGACGGATACGCAGTATTTT.